The 9 T cell receptor beta chains below all came from one sample that was sequenced in a study of cytomegalovirus exposure and HLA in healthy donors. Primers for the PCR totalled 60 Vbeta and 13 Jbeta. The assay was immunoSEQ multiplex PCR, and TCRdb's table has in-frame clones only and misses some. The table includes around 130,000 clones, 65% to 85% detected once. The source material was PBMCs. The receptors come from a woman between 35 and 50 years old in good health and CMV-seropositive.

This clone has more than one count but fewer than ten. The chain has TRBV11-2 and TRBJ1-2; D gene uncertain. The ends were cut back, 0 bases at V and 4 bases at J, with 9 bases in the middle. Per germline, CDR1 SGHAT and CDR2 FQNNGV. CDR3 length: 14 residues. The CDR3 region is CASSLDGGGYGYTF. In DNA, the CDR3 is TGTGCCAGCAGCTTAGATGGAGGCGGCTATGGCTACACCTTC.

This clone appeared a few times. V gene TRBV6-5 combines with J gene TRBJ1-1; D is undetermined. Germline-derived CDR1 and CDR2 are MNHEY and SVGAGI. The CDR3 loop spans 16 amino acids. The V end was cut by 0 bases, the J end by 3 bases, with 14 bases between. The CDR3 reads CASSYSSKPGYTEAFF. The CDR3 DNA follows: TGTGCCAGCAGTTACTCCAGTAAACCGGGGTACACTGAAGCTTTCTTT.

CDR3 bases: TGTGCCAGCAGTTTCGACAGCTACGAGCAGTACTTC. Protein sequence: CASSFDSYEQYF. The chain uses TRBV7-2 and TRBJ2-7; possible D gene TRBD1, 5 bases. Trimming removed 6 bases from V and 3 bases from J, with 9 bases in between. CDR1 is SGHTA and CDR2 is FQGNSA in the germline V gene. This CDR3 is built from 12 residues.

The chain employs TRBV9 and TRBJ1-1; no definite D call. The CDR3 loop spans 12 amino acids. The germline V and J ends were trimmed by 4 bases and 1 base, with 5 bases remaining between them. The germline CDR1 and CDR2 sequences are SGDLS and YYNGEE. CDR3 protein: CASSQANTEAFF. The CDR3 nucleotides read TGTGCCAGCAGCCAGGCGAACACTGAAGCTTTCTTT. The full variable domain, with the rest looked up from reference TRBV9 and TRBJ1-1, is DSGVTQTPKHLITATGQRVTLRCSPRSGDLSVYWYQQSLDQGLQFLIQYYNGEERAKGNILERFSAQQFPDLHSELNLSSLELGDSALYFCASSQANTEAFFGQGTRLTVV.

The chain combines TRBV30 with TRBJ2-3; the D is unclear. CDR3 length: 14 amino acids. The V gene's germline CDR1 is GTSNPN and CDR2 SVGIG (reference sequence). Trimming shortened V by 0 bases and J by 1 base, and 8 bases separated the two germline ends. Here the CDR3 DNA reads TGTGCCTGGAGTGTATTAGAACGCACAGATACGCAGTATTTT. It yields the protein CAWSVLERTDTQYF. Filled out from reference TRBV30 and TRBJ2-3, the complete variable domain reads SQTIHQWPATLVQPVGSPLSLECTVEGTSNPNLYWYRQAAGRGLQLLFYSVGIGQISSEVPQNLSASRPQDRQFILSSKKLLLSDSGFYLCAWSVLERTDTQYFGPGTRLTVL.

V gene TRBV18 combines with J gene TRBJ2-7; D is possibly TRBD2 (6 bases). CDR1 and CDR2 from the germline V gene are KGHSH and LQKENI. Between the trimmed V and J ends, which lost 6 bases and 0 bases, there was a span of 12 bases. The CDR3 totals 14 residues. The CDR3 here is CASSTAGSSYEQYF. The CDR3 DNA reads as TGTGCCAGCTCGACAGCGGGCAGCTCCTACGAGCAGTACTTC.

The chain carries TRBV5-4 and TRBJ2-5; TRBD1 might be the D (5 bases). Germline V gene data show CDR1 as SGHNT and CDR2 as YYREEE (reference sequence). This CDR3 has 14 amino acids. Trimming removed 0 bases from V and 5 bases from J, with 11 bases in between. In DNA, the CDR3 is TGTGCCAGCAGCTTGGAGGGCAGGGTCGAGACCCAGTACTTC. The encoded protein is CASSLEGRVETQYF.

This CDR3 reads CASSVSGSSYNEQFF. DNA of the CDR3: TGTGCCAGCAGCGTCTCGGGGAGCTCCTACAATGAGCAGTTCTTC. The chain uses TRBV11-3 and TRBJ2-1, with a weak D call TRBD2 (5 bases). There are 15 residues in the CDR3. Germline V gives CDR1 SGHNT, CDR2 YENEEA. Deletions cut 5 bases from V and 0 bases from J, with 11 bases between.

The rearrangement links TRBV7-6 to TRBJ2-1, with D tentatively TRBD1 (5 bases). CDR1 is SGHVS, CDR2 FNYEAQ, per germline. V was cut by 2 bases and J by 3 bases, with 11 bases left in between. The CDR3 has 15 amino acids. Here the CDR3 DNA reads TGTGCCAGCAGCTTACGGATACAGGACTACAATGAGCAGTTCTTC. This sequence encodes CASSLRIQDYNEQFF.